What follows are 22 T cell receptor beta chains derived from one specimen sequenced in a study of T cells in Graves' hyperthyroidism and ophthalmopathy. RNA transcripts served as the template for amplifying TCR beta CDR3 regions. A first-round RT-PCR of the TCR CDR3 used the HTBI primer set. TCRdb analysed the multiplex PCR reads with MiXCR anew, one entry per CDR3 protein. The data hold some 600,000 distinct CDR3 sequences, with over 11% observed a single time. Sequenced sample: blood. These receptors all stem from a woman in her twenties or thirties with Graves' hyperthyroidism that later progressed to Graves' ophthalmopathy.

Concerning this clonotype: Given the absence of the conserved phenylalanine or tryptophan at the CDR3 end, a read error is likely. J is TRBJ1-2 and V is TRBV9, with 7 bases matching TRBD1. This CDR3 spans 14 amino acids. Germline V lookup: CDR1 SGDLS, CDR2 YYNGEE. Unmatched junction bases numbered 4, after V lost 4 bases and J lost 1 base. CDR3 sequence reads: CASSPGQSNYGYTC. The CDR3, as DNA: TGTGCCAGCAGCCCGGGACAGAGTAACTATGGCTACACCTGC.

This clonotype was counted many times. The chain couples TRBV6-1 to TRBJ2-5, with 7 nucleotides matching TRBD2. J lost 1 base, V lost 6 bases, and 2 bases had no gene match. Germline V CDR1 and CDR2: MNHNS, SASEGT. The CDR3 runs 13 residues. The CDR3 here is CASRPSGQETQYF. The CDR3 bases are TGTGCCAGCAGACCTAGCGGCCAAGAGACCCAGTACTTC.

The chain recombines TRBV12-3 or TRBV12-4 with TRBJ2-7, with 8 positions matching TRBD2. The CDR3 extends over 16 amino acids. Losses at the gene ends were 6 bases for V and 6 bases for J; bases not matched to a gene: 16. This chain's CDR3 is CASRWSGSPLRSEQYF. CDR3 DNA: TGTGCCAGCAGATGGAGCGGGAGTCCCCTTCGGAGCGAGCAGTACTTC.

This clonotype came up many times. The chain uses TRBV29-1 and TRBJ2-3; D might be TRBD1 (5 bases). Germline CDR1 is SQVTM and CDR2 is ANQGSEA. This CDR3 has 13 amino acids. V was shortened by 8 bases and J by 3 bases, with 15 bases between the two germline ends. CDR3 DNA sequence: TGCAGCATACTCCCCCAGGGTACAGATACGCAGTATTTT. It codes for CSILPQGTDTQYF.

This clonotype was seen a few times. V is TRBV19 and J is TRBJ2-3; TRBD1 aligns across 7 bases. Germline-derived CDR1 and CDR2 are LNHDA and SQIVND (reference sequence). The CDR3 totals 15 residues. V shed 4 bases, J shed 1 base, and the junction held 5 bases outside the gene matches. CDR3 DNA sequence: TGTGCCAGTAGTAGGGTAACAGGGGGCACAGATACGCAGTATTTT. Translated: CASSRVTGGTDTQYF.

The chain links TRBV10-1 to TRBJ2-3; D may be TRBD2 (6 bases). Germline V gene lookup returns CDR1 WNHNN and CDR2 SYGVQD (reference sequence). V was cut by 4 bases and J by 0 bases, with 11 bases left in between. The CDR3 is made up of 15 amino acids. The CDR3 region has the DNA TGCGCCAGCAGTGGGGACTTGACTAGCACAGATACGCAGTATTTT. It is translated as CASSGDLTSTDTQYF.

The sample holds many counts of this clonotype. The rearrangement uses TRBV24-1 and TRBJ2-1; possibly TRBD2 for D (6 bases). In germline, CDR1 is KGHDR, CDR2 SFDVKD. The CDR3 consists of 14 residues. Between the trimmed V and J ends, which lost 4 bases and 7 bases, there was a span of 13 bases. The CDR3 coding sequence is TGTGCCACCAGTGACTCCTGGGCGGGGAATGAGCAGTTCTTC. It encodes CATSDSWAGNEQFF.

This clonotype was recorded at least ten times. The chain carries TRBV6-2 or TRBV6-3 and TRBJ1-4, with D unresolved. CDR3 length equals 17 residues. Between the trimmed V and J ends, which lost 3 bases and 0 bases, there was a span of 14 bases. Looked up from germline, CDR1 is MNHEY and CDR2 is SVGEGT. This CDR3 is CASSYSRLTTTNEKLFF. The CDR3, as DNA: TGTGCCAGCAGTTATAGTAGGTTAACTACAACTAATGAAAAACTGTTTTTT.

This clonotype occurred a few times. V and J are TRBV20-1 and TRBJ2-7; 8 bases are a match to TRBD2. Germline CDR1 is DFQATT and CDR2 is SNEGSKA (reference sequence). The CDR3 extends over 19 amino acids. V lost 5 bases and J lost 0; bases outside the gene matches: 21. CDR3 DNA sequence: TGCAGTGCTCTCCCGAGGAGACTAGCGACGACCTTGAGCTCCTACGAGCAGTACTTC. Translation: CSALPRRLATTLSSYEQYF.

The chain has TRBV27 and TRBJ2-3; no firm D call. The CDR3 length is 17 residues. The germline CDR1 and CDR2 sequences are MNHEY and SMNVEV (reference sequence). V shed 3 bases and J shed 3 bases, with 19 bases lying between them. CDR3 DNA: TGTGCCAGCAGTTTTGGTCCGGCGCTACGAATTACAGATACGCAGTATTTT. Translation gives CASSFGPALRITDTQYF.

Many counts were recorded for this clonotype. The V and J genes are TRBV15 and TRBJ2-1, with D possibly TRBD2 on 5 matching bases. The CDR3 has 18 residues. V was clipped by 0 bases and J by 0 bases, with 15 bases between them. Germline CDR1 LNHNV, CDR2 YYDKDF (reference sequence). CDR3 nucleotides: TGTGCCACCAGCAGAGATCTGGGTAGCGTTAGCTCCTACAATGAGCAGTTCTTC. Protein sequence: CATSRDLGSVSSYNEQFF.

Ten or more counts support this clonotype. The chain combines TRBV20-1 with TRBJ2-7; 12 nucleotides match TRBD2. Per germline, CDR1 DFQATT and CDR2 SNEGSKA (reference sequence). The CDR3 contains 17 residues. V lost 0 bases and J lost 5; bases outside the gene matches: 11. The CDR3 here is CSARDVPSGRALDEQYF. CDR3 in DNA: TGCAGTGCTAGAGATGTACCTAGCGGGAGGGCCTTGGACGAGCAGTACTTC.

The V call is TRBV20-1, the J call TRBJ2-2, with D unclear. V was shortened by 0 bases and J by 7 bases, with 15 bases between the two germline ends. The CDR3 covers 15 residues. CDR1 and CDR2 (germline): DFQATT, SNEGSKA (reference sequence). CDR3 DNA sequence: TGCAGTGCTAGAGAGGATCTAGTCTGGGGCGGGGAGCTGTTTTTT. Protein: CSAREDLVWGGELFF.

This clonotype was picked up many times. The genes are TRBV7-2 and TRBJ2-3; D ambiguous. The length of the CDR3 is 12 residues. V dropped 1 base and J dropped 5 bases, with 4 bases sitting between them. Per the germline V gene, CDR1 is SGHTA and CDR2 is FQGNSA. The CDR3, as DNA: TGTGCCAGCAGCTTAGAGAGAGATACGCAGTATTTT. Amino acid sequence: CASSLERDTQYF.

This clonotype was seen at least ten times. The chain couples TRBV27 to TRBJ2-7; 8 nucleotides agree with TRBD1. The ends lost 5 bases at V and 0 bases at J; junction bases unmatched: 9. The CDR3 sequence is 16 residues long. From germline, CDR1 is MNHEY and CDR2 SMNVEV (reference sequence). CDR3 in DNA: TGTGCCAGCAGTGGATGGGACAGGACCAGCTCCTACGAGCAGTACTTC. Amino acid sequence: CASSGWDRTSSYEQYF.

The rearrangement links TRBV14 to TRBJ2-3; 9 nucleotides match TRBD1. V lost 3 bases, J lost 5 bases, and 6 bases stayed unmatched. Germline CDR1 reads SGHDN; CDR2 reads FVKESK. The CDR3 sequence is 15 residues long. CDR3 region: CASSQTGTGLDTQYF. The CDR3, as DNA: TGTGCCAGCAGCCAGACCGGGACAGGGCTAGATACGCAGTATTTT.

This clonotype occurred a few times. The chain carries TRBV4-3 and TRBJ2-1; no clear D. Germline assignment: CDR1 LGHNA and CDR2 YSLEER. V lost 0 bases and J lost 9, with 9 bases in between. The CDR3 extends over 13 amino acids. The CDR3 DNA sequence: TGCGCCAGCAGCCAAGATCTCTCAGTTGAGCAGTTCTTC. Amino acids: CASSQDLSVEQFF.

This clonotype was seen repeatedly, ten times or more. The chain carries TRBV7-8 and TRBJ2-3; 8 bases match TRBD1. Looked up from germline, CDR1 is SGHVS and CDR2 is FQNEAQ. This CDR3 region has 17 residues. V shed 1 base and J 6 bases; nucleotides not matched to a gene: 12. CDR3 amino acids: CASSLGTGRGRVDTQYF. CDR3 DNA: TGTGCCAGCAGCTTAGGGACTGGCAGGGGGCGCGTTGATACGCAGTATTTT.

This clonotype was counted many times. The chain uses TRBV27 and TRBJ1-1; D might be TRBD1 (6 bases). The CDR3 has 15 amino acids. Deletions cut 6 bases from V and 6 bases from J, with 20 bases between. Germline values: CDR1 MNHEY, CDR2 SMNVEV (reference sequence). CDR3: CASSAAGARLAEAFF. CDR3 nucleotide sequence: TGTGCCAGCAGCGCCGCGGGGGCGCGCCTGGCTGAAGCTTTCTTT.

V usage is TRBV19 and J usage is TRBJ1-3, with D hard to call. This CDR3 is built from 16 residues. CDR1 LNHDA and CDR2 SQIVND come from the germline V gene (reference sequence). Trimming cost V 3 bases and J 4 bases, with 16 bases left between them. The CDR3 region is CASSIGRGAWGNTIYF. CDR3 nucleotides: TGTGCCAGTAGTATTGGGCGGGGTGCTTGGGGAAACACCATATATTTT.

This clonotype showed up just a few times. The chain's CDR3 is CASRNQSSGNTIYF. The CDR3 bases are TGTGCCAGTAGGAACCAGTCCTCTGGAAACACCATATATTTT. The chain carries TRBV19 and TRBJ1-3; the D is unclear. Germline CDR1 LNHDA, CDR2 SQIVND (reference sequence). Trimming pared 6 bases from V and 0 bases from J, leaving 9 bases between. The CDR3 consists of 14 residues.

A few counts support this clonotype. The genes are TRBV27 and TRBJ2-1; 9 nucleotides align to TRBD1. In germline, CDR1 is MNHEY, CDR2 SMNVEV (reference sequence). The trim removed 4 bases at V and 10 bases at J, leaving 8 bases unmatched. This CDR3 region has 14 residues. CDR3 DNA: TGTGCCAGCAGTTCTTCCGGGACAGGGAGGGAGCAGTTCTTC. Residues: CASSSSGTGREQFF.